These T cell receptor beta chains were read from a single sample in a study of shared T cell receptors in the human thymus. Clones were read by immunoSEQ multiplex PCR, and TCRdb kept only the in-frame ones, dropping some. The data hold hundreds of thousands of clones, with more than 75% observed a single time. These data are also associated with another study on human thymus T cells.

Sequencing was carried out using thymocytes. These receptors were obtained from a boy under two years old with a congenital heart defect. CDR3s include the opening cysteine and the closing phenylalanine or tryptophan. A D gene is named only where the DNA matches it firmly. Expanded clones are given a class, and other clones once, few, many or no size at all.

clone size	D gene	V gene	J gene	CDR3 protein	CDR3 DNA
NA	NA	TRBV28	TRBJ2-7	CASRPRPGRKQYF	TGTGCCAGCAGGCCGCGCCCGGGTAGGAAGCAGTACTTC
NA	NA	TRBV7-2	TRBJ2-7	CASSLDEGVPYEQYF	TGTGCCAGCAGCTTAGATGAGGGAGTTCCCTACGAGCAGTACTTC
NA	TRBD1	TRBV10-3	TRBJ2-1	CATLTGGTYNEQFF	TGTGCCACCCTGACAGGGGGGACGTACAATGAGCAGTTCTTC
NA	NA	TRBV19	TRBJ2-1	CASSPTRDGESYNEQFF	TGTGCCAGTAGCCCCACGCGGGATGGGGAATCCTACAATGAGCAGTTCTTC
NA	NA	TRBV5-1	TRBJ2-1	CASSLESSRRFYNEQFF	TGCGCCAGCAGCTTGGAGTCTAGCCGAAGATTCTACAATGAGCAGTTCTTC
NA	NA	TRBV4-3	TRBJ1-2	CASSQEDGRLYGYTF	TGCGCCAGCAGCCAAGAGGATGGCAGGCTGTATGGCTACACCTTC
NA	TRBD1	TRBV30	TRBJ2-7	CAWRSRDRGDYEQYF	TGTGCCTGGAGAAGCAGGGACAGGGGGGATTACGAGCAGTACTTC
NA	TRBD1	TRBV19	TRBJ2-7	CASRATPGTGPYEQYF	TGTGCCAGTAGAGCTACACCCGGGACAGGGCCCTACGAGCAGTACTTC
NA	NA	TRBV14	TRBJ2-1	CASSQDNGGNSYNEQFF	TGTGCCAGCAGCCAAGATAACGGGGGAAACTCCTACAATGAGCAGTTCTTC
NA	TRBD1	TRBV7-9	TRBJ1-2	CASTDRRDGYTF	TGTGCCAGCACGGACAGGCGGGATGGCTACACCTTC
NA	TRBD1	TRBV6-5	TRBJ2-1	CASSYPGQGSDEQFF	TGTGCCAGCAGTTACCCGGGACAGGGGAGCGATGAGCAGTTCTTC
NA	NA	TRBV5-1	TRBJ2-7	CASSLEIGDEQYF	TGCGCCAGCAGCTTGGAGATCGGGGACGAGCAGTACTTC
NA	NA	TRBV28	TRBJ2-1	CASRGGTSHGDEQFF	TGTGCCAGCAGAGGTGGGACTTCCCATGGCGATGAGCAGTTCTTC
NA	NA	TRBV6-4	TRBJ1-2	CASSDSEGGYGYTF	TGTGCCAGCAGTGACTCGGAGGGAGGCTATGGCTACACCTTC
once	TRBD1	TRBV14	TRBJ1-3	CASSPQQGKIGNTIYF	TGTGCCAGCAGCCCTCAACAGGGGAAGATTGGAAACACCATATATTTT
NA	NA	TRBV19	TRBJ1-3	CASSPPTLPAWGNTIYF	TGTGCCAGTAGTCCCCCAACACTACCGGCGTGGGGAAACACCATATATTTT
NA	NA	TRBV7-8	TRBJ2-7	CASSLETGGEQYF	TGTGCCAGCAGCTTGGAGACAGGAGGCGAGCAGTACTTC
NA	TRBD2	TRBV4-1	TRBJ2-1	CASSQDRLAGGYEQFF	TGCGCCAGCAGCCAGGACCGACTAGCGGGAGGGTATGAGCAGTTCTTC
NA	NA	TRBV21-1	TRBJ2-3	CASSKGEGTDTQYF	TGTGCCAGCAGCAAAGGGGAGGGGACAGATACGCAGTATTTT
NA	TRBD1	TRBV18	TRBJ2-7	CASSPGTGAYEQYF	TGTGCCAGCTCCCCCGGGACAGGGGCCTACGAGCAGTACTTC
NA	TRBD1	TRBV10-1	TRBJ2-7	CASSERTGHDRWGYEQYF	TGCGCCAGCAGTGAAAGGACAGGCCACGACCGCTGGGGCTACGAGCAGTACTTC
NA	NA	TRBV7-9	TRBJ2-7	CASSLSPGTYEQYF	TGTGCCAGCAGCTTATCCCCAGGGACTTACGAGCAGTACTTC
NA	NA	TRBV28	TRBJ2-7	CASAFRGRPTYEQYF	TGTGCCAGCGCATTTAGGGGAAGGCCAACCTACGAGCAGTACTTC
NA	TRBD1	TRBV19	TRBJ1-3	CASRRGPGPQSSGNTIYF	TGTGCCAGTAGAAGGGGGCCTGGACCCCAGAGCTCTGGAAACACCATATATTTT
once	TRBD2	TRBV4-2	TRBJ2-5	CASSQEVREPFQETQYF	TGTGCCAGCAGCCAAGAAGTGCGGGAGCCTTTCCAAGAGACCCAGTACTTC
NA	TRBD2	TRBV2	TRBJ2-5	CASTPGGDVLYETQYF	TGTGCCAGCACTCCTGGGGGGGACGTACTTTATGAGACCCAGTACTTC
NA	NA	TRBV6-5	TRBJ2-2	CASSYSSGNTGELFF	TGTGCCAGCAGTTACTCGTCAGGGAACACCGGGGAGCTGTTTTTT
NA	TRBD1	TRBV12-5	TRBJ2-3	CASGLVGGLADTQYF	TGTGCTAGTGGTTTGGTAGGGGGCCTTGCAGATACGCAGTATTTT
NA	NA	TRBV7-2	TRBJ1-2	CASTGRGIGGYTF	TGTGCCAGCACGGGGCGGGGGATAGGGGGCTACACCTTC
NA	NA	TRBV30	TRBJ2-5	CAWSVTQGGKTQYF	TGTGCCTGGAGTGTAACCCAGGGTGGCAAGACCCAGTACTTC
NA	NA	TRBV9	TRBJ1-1	CASSVESGASEESYTEAFF	TGTGCCAGCAGCGTAGAATCAGGGGCGTCGGAGGAATCGTACACTGAAGCTTTCTTT
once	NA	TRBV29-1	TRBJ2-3	CSVGDWLPTDTQYF	TGCAGCGTTGGTGACTGGCTTCCCACAGATACGCAGTATTTT
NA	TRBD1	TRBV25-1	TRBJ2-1	CASRGQGAITDNEQFF	TGTGCCAGCAGGGGGCAGGGGGCGATAACGGACAATGAGCAGTTCTTC
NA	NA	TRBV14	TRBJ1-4	CASSPAANEKLFF	TGTGCCAGCAGCCCGGCGGCTAATGAAAAACTGTTTTTT
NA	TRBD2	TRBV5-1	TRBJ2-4	CASRALPDSGSKKNIQYF	TGCGCCAGCAGGGCCCTACCGGATAGCGGGAGTAAGAAAAACATTCAGTACTTC
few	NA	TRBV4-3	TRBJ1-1	CASSQRHLPEAFF	TGCGCCAGCAGCCAGCGGCACCTTCCTGAAGCTTTCTTT
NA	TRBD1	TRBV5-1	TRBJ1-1	CASSLKDQDRGHTEAFF	TGCGCCAGCAGCTTGAAAGACCAGGACAGGGGGCACACTGAAGCTTTCTTT
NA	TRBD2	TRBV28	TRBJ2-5	CASTSQIGLAGGPRETQYF	TGTGCCAGCACCTCCCAAATCGGACTAGCGGGAGGGCCCCGAGAGACCCAGTACTTC
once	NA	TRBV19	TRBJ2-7	CASSIRWRDGSYEQYF	TGTGCCAGTAGTATAAGGTGGCGGGACGGCTCCTACGAGCAGTACTTC
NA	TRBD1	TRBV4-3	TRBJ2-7	CASSQDLFGVTGGEYEQYF	TGCGCCAGCAGCCAAGATTTGTTCGGTGTGACAGGGGGTGAATACGAGCAGTACTTC
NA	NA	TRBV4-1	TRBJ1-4	CASSQDRGREVRRATNEKLFF	TGCGCCAGCAGCCAAGATCGAGGCAGGGAGGTGAGACGGGCAACTAATGAAAAACTGTTTTTT
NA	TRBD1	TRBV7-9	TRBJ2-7	CASTGTGVRNEQYF	TGTGCATCGACCGGGACAGGGGTCCGGAACGAGCAGTACTTC
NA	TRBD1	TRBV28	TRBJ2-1	CASSLSRQGSYNEQFF	TGTGCCAGCAGTTTATCCAGACAGGGCTCCTACAATGAGCAGTTCTTC
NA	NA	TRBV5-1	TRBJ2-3	CASSLLARGTDTQYF	TGCGCCAGCAGCTTACTAGCCCGGGGCACAGATACGCAGTATTTT